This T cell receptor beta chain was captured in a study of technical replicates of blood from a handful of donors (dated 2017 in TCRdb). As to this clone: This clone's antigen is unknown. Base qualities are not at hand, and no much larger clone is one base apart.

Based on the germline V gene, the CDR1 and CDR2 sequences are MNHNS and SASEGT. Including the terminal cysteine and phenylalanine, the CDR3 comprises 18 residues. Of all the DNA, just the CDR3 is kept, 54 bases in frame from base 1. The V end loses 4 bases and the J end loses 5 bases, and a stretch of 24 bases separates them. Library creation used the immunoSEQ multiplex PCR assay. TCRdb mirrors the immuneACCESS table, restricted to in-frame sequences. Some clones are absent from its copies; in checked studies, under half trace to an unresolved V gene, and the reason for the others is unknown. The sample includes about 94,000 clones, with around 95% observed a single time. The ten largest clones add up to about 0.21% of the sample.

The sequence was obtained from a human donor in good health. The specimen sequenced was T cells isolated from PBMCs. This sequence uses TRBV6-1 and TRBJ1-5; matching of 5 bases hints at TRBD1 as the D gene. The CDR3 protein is CASSGREGMSGGDQPQHF. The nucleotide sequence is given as TGTGCCAGCAGTGGAAGGGAAGGTATGTCAGGAGGGGATCAGCCCCAGCATTTT.